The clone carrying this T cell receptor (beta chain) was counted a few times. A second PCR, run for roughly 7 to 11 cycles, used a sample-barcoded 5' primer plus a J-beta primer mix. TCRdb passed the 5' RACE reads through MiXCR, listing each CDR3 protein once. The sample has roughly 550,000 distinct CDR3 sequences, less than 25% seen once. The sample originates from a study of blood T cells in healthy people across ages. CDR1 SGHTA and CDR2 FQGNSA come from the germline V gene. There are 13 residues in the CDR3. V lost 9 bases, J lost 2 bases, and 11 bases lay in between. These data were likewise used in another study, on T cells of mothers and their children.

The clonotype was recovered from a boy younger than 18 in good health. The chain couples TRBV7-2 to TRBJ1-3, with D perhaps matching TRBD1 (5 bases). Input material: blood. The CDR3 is CASTGTPGNTIYF. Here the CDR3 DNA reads TGTGCCAGTACCGGGACGCCTGGAAACACCATATATTTT.